These T cell receptor beta chains were read from a single sample in a study of cytomegalovirus exposure and HLA in healthy donors. Assay used: immunoSEQ multiplex PCR; TCRdb lists only in-frame clones, some missing. The sample has about 200,000 clones, approximately 86% seen once. Sequences were obtained from PBMCs. These receptors originate from a young woman in good health and CMV-seronegative. The CDR3 runs from the conserved cysteine through the conserved F or W. Not every row has a clone size; where given, it reads once, few, many or a size class.

clone_size | j_call | v_call | cdr3_aa
NA | TRBJ2-5 | TRBV7-9 | CASSFGEEETQYF
NA | TRBJ2-1 | TRBV18 | CASSVAGDRDEQFF
NA | TRBJ2-4 | TRBV15 | CATGGAKNIQYF
NA | TRBJ2-3 | TRBV11-2 | CASSLIRRTYTQYF
few | TRBJ1-1 | TRBV6-5 | CASSKTGWGAGAFF
few | TRBJ2-7 | TRBV4-1 | CASSQVLTGGGSYEQYF
NA | NA | TRBV5-1 | CARRIKVGTSGLYEQYF
NA | TRBJ2-5 | TRBV7-9 | CASSLTGSSQETQYF
NA | TRBJ2-7 | TRBV5-1 | CASSSREPGGEQYF
NA | TRBJ2-1 | TRBV9 | CASSVETGSLGAYNEQFF
NA | TRBJ2-7 | TRBV9 | CASSVSVREDQEQYF
NA | TRBJ2-7 | TRBV10-3 | CAISEAATSSYEQYF
NA | TRBJ1-2 | TRBV28 | CASNEGGAYYGYTF
NA | TRBJ1-1 | TRBV5-4 | CASSLVGGMNTEAFF
NA | TRBJ2-7 | TRBV11-2 | CASSRGGQYEQYF
NA | TRBJ2-1 | TRBV28 | CASSVVQVGHNEQFF
NA | TRBJ2-3 | TRBV18 | CASSPPGHVFEDTQYF
NA | TRBJ2-7 | TRBV10-3 | CAIKWDLEGYEQYF
NA | TRBJ2-7 | TRBV29-1 | CSVAGTGYEQYF
NA | TRBJ2-1 | TRBV19 | CASSTRQGAAYNEQFF
NA | TRBJ2-7 | TRBV5-6 | CASSPAGRGPRHEQYF
NA | TRBJ2-1 | TRBV6-6 | CASSSGGRSYNEQFF
NA | TRBJ1-1 | TRBV2 | CASRIDRGTEAFF
few | TRBJ2-1 | TRBV27 | CASSFGRADYNEQFF
NA | TRBJ2-1 | TRBV27 | CASSLIWDRVHEQFF
few | TRBJ2-5 | TRBV2 | CASSERSRETQYF